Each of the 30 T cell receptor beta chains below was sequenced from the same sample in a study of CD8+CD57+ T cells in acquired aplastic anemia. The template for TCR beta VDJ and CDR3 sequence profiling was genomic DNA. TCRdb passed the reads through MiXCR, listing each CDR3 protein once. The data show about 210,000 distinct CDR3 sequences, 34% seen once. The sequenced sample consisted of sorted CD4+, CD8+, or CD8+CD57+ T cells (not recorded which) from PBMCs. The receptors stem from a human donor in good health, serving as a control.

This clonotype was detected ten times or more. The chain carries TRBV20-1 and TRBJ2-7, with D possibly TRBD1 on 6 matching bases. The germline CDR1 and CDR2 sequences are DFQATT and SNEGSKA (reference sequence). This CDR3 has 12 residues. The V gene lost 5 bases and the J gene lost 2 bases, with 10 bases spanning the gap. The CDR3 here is CSAHRAPYEQYF. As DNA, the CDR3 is TGCAGTGCTCACAGGGCGCCCTACGAGCAGTACTTC.

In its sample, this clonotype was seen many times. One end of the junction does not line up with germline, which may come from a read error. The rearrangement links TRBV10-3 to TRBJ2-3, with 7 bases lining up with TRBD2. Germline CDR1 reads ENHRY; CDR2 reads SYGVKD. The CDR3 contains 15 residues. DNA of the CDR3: TGTGCCAGCAGTTACCGGGGAGGGTCTGCAGATACGCAGTATTTT. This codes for CASSYRGGSADTQYF.

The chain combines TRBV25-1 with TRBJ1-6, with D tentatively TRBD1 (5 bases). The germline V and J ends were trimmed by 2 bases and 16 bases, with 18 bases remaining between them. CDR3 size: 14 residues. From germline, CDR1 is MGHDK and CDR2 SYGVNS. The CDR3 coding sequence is TGTGCCAGCAGTGAACGGGACGGTATGTTGTTTCTCCACTTT. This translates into CASSERDGMLFLHF.

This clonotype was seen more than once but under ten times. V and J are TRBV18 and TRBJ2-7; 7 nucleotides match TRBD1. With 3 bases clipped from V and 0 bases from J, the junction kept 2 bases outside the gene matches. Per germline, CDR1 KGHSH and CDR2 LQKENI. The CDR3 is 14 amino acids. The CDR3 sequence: CASSPDRNSYEQYF. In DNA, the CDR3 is TGTGCCAGCTCACCGGACAGGAACTCCTACGAGCAGTACTTC.

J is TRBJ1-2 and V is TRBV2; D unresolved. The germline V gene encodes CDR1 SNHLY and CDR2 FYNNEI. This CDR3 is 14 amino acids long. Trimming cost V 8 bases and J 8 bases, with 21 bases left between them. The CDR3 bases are TGTGCCAGCGTCCCCGGGATACTCTTCAGGGGCTACACCTTC. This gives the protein CASVPGILFRGYTF.

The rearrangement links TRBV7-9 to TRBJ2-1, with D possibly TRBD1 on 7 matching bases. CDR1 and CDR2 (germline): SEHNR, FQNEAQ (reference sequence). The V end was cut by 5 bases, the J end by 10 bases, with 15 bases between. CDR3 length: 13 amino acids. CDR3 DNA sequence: TGTGCCAGCAGCGAATCAGGGGGGCGGGAGCAGTTCTTC. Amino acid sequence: CASSESGGREQFF.

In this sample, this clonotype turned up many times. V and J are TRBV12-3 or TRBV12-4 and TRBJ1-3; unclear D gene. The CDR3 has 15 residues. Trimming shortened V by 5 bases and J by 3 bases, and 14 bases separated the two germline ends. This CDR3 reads CASSRKRSGGNTIYF. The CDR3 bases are TGTGCCAGCAGTCGTAAACGGAGCGGTGGAAACACCATATATTTT.

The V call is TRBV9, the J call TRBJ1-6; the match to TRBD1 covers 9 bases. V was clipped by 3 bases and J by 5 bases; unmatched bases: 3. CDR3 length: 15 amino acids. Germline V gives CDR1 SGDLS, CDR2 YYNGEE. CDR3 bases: TGTGCCAGCAGCGCCCGGGACAGGGATAATTCACCCCTCCACTTT. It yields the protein CASSARDRDNSPLHF.

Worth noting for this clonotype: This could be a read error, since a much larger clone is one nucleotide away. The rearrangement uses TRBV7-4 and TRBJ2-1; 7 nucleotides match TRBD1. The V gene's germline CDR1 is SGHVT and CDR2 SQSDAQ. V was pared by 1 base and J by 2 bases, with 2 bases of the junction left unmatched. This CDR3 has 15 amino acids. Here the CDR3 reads CASSLGDRAYNEQFF. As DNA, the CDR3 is TGTGCCAGCAGCTTAGGGGACAGAGCCTACAATGAGCAGTTCTTC.

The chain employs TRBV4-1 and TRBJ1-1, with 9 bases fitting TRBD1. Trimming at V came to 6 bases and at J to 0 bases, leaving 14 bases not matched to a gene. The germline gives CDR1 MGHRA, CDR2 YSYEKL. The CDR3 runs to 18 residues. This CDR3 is CASRPDPGQGRMNTEAFF. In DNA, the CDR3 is TGCGCCAGCAGACCCGACCCGGGACAGGGCCGGATGAACACTGAAGCTTTCTTT.

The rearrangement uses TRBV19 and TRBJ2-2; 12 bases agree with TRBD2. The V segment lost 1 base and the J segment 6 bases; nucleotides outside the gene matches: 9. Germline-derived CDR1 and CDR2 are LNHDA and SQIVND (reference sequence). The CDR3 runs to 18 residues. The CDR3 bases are TGTGCCAGTAGTATAGGCCTAGCGGGAGGGGTCACAGCCGGGGAGCTGTTTTTT. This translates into CASSIGLAGGVTAGELFF.

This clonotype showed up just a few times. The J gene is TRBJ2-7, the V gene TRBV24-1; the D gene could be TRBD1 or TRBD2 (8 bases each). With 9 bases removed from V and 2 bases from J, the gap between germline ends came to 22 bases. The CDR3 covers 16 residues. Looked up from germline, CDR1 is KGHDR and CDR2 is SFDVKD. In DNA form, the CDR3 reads TGTGCCACCCCCCGGCGGGGGGACAGGAGACCCTACGAGCAGTACTTC. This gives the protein CATPRRGDRRPYEQYF.

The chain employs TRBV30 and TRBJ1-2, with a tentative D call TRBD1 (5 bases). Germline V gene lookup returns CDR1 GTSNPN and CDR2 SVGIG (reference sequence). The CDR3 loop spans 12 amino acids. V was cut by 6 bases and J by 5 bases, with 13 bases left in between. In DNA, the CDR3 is TGTGCCTGTCCCCACGGGGGATATGGCTACACCTTC. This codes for CACPHGGYGYTF.

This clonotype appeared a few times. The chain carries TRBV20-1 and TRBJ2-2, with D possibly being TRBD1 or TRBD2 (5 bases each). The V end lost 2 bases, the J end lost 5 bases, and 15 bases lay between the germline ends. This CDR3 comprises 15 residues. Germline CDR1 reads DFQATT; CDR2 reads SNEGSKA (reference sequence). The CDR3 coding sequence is TGCAGTGCTAGACGCCGAGGGGAAATTACCGGGGAGCTGTTTTTT. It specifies CSARRRGEITGELFF.

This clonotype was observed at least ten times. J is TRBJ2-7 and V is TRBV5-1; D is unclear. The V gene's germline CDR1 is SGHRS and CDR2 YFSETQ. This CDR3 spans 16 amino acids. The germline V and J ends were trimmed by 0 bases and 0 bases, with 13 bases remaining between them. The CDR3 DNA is TGCGCCAGCAGCTTGGGCCCACCAGGAATCTCCTACGAGCAGTACTTC. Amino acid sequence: CASSLGPPGISYEQYF.

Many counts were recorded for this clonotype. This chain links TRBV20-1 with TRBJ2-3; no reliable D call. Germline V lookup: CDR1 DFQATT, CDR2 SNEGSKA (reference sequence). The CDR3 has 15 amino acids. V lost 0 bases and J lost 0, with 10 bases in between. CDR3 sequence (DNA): TGCAGTGCTAGAGATTTGCAGAGAAGCACAGATACGCAGTATTTT. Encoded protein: CSARDLQRSTDTQYF.

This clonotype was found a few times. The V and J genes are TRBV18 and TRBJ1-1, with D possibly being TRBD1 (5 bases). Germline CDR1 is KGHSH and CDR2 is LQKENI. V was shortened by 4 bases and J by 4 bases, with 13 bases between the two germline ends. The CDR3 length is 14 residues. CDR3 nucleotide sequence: TGTGCCAGCTCACGGGAAACAGGTACCACTGAAGCTTTCTTT. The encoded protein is CASSRETGTTEAFF.

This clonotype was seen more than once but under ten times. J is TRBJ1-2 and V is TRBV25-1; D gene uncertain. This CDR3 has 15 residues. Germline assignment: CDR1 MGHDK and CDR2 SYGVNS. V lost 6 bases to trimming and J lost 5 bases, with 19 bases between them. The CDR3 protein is CASSRGLGTRYGYTF. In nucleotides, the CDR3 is TGTGCCAGCAGCCGGGGTCTGGGCACTAGGTATGGCTACACCTTC.

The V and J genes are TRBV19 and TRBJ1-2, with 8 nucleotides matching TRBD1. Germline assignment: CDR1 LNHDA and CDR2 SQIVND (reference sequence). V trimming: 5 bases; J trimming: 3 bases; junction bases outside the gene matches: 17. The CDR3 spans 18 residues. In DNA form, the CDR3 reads TGTGCCAGTAGTCCCACGGGACAGGATAGGTGGGAGGACTATGGCTACACCTTC. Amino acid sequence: CASSPTGQDRWEDYGYTF.

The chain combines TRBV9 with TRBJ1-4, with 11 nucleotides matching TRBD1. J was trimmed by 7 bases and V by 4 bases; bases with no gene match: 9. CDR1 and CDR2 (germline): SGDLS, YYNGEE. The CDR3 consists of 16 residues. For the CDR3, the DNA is TGTGCCAGCAGCCCATTCCCCGGGACAGGGGGTGAAAAACTGTTTTTT. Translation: CASSPFPGTGGEKLFF.

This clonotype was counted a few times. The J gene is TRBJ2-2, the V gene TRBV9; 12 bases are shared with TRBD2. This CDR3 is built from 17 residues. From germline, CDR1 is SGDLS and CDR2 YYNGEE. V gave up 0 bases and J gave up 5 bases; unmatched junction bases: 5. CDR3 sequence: CASSVAPSGRVTGELFF. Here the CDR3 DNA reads TGTGCCAGCAGCGTAGCTCCTAGCGGGAGGGTAACCGGGGAGCTGTTTTTT.

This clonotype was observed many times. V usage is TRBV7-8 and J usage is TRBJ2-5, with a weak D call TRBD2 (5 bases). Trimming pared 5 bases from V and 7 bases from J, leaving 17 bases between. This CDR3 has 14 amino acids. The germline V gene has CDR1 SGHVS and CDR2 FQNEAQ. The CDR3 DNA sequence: TGTGCCAGCAGCCCCCTCCCCTGGGCGGGGACCCAGTACTTC. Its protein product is CASSPLPWAGTQYF.

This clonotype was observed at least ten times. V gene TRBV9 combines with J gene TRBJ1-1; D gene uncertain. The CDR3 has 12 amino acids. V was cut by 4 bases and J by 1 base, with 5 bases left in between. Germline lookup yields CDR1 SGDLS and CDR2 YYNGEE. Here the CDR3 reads CASSSENTEAFF. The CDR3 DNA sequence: TGTGCCAGCAGCTCGGAGAACACTGAAGCTTTCTTT.

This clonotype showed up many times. CDR3 in amino acids: CSAGTGRGEQSPYEQYF. The CDR3 region has the DNA TGCAGTGCCGGGACAGGGCGCGGGGAGCAGTCCCCTTACGAGCAGTACTTC. The chain employs TRBV20-1 and TRBJ2-7; 9 bases are a match to TRBD1. Looked up from germline, CDR1 is DFQATT and CDR2 is SNEGSKA (reference sequence). The junction had 19 bases not matched to a gene; V was cut back by 6 bases and J by 4 bases. The CDR3 length is 17 residues.

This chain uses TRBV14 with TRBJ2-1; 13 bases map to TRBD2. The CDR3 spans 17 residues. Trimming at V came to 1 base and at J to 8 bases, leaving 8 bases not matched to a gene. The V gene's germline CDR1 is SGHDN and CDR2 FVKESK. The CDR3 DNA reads TGTGCCAGCAGCCAAGGGACTAGCGGGAGTTGGTTCGATGAGCAGTTCTTC. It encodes CASSQGTSGSWFDEQFF. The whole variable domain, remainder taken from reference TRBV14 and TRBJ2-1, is EAGVTQFPSHSVIEKGQTVTLRCDPISGHDNLYWYRRVMGKEIKFLLHFVKESKQDESGMPNNRFLAERTGGTYSTLKVQPAELEDSGVYFCASSQGTSGSWFDEQFFGPGTRLTVL.

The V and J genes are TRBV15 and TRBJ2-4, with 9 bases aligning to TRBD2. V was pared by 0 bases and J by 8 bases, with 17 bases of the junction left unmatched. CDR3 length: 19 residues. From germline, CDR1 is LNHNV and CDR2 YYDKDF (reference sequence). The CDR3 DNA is TGTGCCACCAGCAGAGATCACCCTAGCGGGACACTCCGAGGGGACATTCAGTACTTC. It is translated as CATSRDHPSGTLRGDIQYF.

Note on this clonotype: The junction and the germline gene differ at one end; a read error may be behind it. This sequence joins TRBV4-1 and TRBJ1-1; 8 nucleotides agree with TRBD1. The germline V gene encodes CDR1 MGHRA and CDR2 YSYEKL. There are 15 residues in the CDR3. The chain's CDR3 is CASRDYRGKNTEALF. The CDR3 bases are TGCGCCAGCAGAGACTACAGGGGGAAAAACACTGAAGCTCTCTTT.

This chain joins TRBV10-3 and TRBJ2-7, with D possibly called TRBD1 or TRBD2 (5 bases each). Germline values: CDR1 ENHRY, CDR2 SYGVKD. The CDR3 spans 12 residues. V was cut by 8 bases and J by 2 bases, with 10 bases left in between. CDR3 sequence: CAIGDQAYEQYF. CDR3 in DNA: TGTGCCATCGGGGACCAAGCCTACGAGCAGTACTTC.

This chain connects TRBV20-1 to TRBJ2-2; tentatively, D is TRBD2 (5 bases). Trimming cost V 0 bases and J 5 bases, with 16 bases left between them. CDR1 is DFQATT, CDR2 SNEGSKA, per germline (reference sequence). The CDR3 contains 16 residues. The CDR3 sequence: CSARDSRVGETGELFF. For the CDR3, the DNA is TGCAGTGCTAGAGATTCAAGGGTGGGAGAAACCGGGGAGCTGTTTTTT.

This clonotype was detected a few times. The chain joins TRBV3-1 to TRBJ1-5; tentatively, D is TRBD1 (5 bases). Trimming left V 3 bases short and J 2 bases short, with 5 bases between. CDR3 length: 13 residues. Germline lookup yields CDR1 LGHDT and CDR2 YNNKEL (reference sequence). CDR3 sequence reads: CASSHRGNQPQHF. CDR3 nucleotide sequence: TGTGCCAGCAGCCACAGGGGCAATCAGCCCCAGCATTTT.